This paragraph reports one T cell receptor (beta chain). Its target is unknown. The method, 5' RACE with UMI labels, was used to prepare the TRB cDNA libraries. TCRdb processed the 5' RACE reads again and assigns one entry to each CDR3 protein, with no DNA. The table for this sample gives around 63,000 distinct CDR3 sequences. These data are taken from a study of CXCR3-negative and CXCR3-positive naive CD8 T cells. Findings and limits, study-wide: For CXCR3-positive naive cells, TRB CDR3s were more hydrophobic than those of CXCR3-negative naive cells.

CDR3 length: 14 residues. CDR1 SQVTM and CDR2 ANQGSEA come from the germline V gene. This clonotype was obtained from a human donor in good health. Some clones in this sample may be carry-over from other donors' samples. The V call is TRBV29-1, the J call TRBJ1-3. The sample was naive CXCR3+ CD8+ T cells from blood. Subset described: CD45RO-CCR7+CD27+CD95- naive CD8+ T cells expressing CXCR3 (TNR3+). This CDR3 is CSVEGTDSGNTIYF. The variable domain in full, completed from reference TRBV29-1 and TRBJ1-3, reads SAVISQKPSRDICQRGTSLTIQCQVDSQVTMMFWYRQQPGQSLTLIATANQGSEATYESGFVIDKFPISRPNLTFSTLTVSNMSPEDSSIYLCSVEGTDSGNTIYFGEGSWLTVV.